A selection of T cell receptor beta chains follows, all from one sample in a study of blood T cell repertoires in COVID-19. Generated by immunoSEQ multiplex PCR, the TCRdb table keeps only in-frame clones and is missing some. The table shows 130,000 to 150,000 clones, with roughly 80% occurring only once. The sample taken for sequencing was peripheral blood. The receptors derive from a human donor in a cohort sampled during active COVID-19. The CDR3 runs from the conserved cysteine through the conserved F or W. The D gene is left open where the match is weak. Expanded clones get a size class; other rows say once, few or many, or leave the size out.

v_call	clone_size	d_call	j_call	cdr3_nt	cdr3_aa
TRBV5-1	NA	TRBD1	TRBJ1-5	TGCGCCAGCAGCGCACAGGGGGGAAGCAATCAGCCCCAGCATTTT	CASSAQGGSNQPQHF
TRBV3-1/TRBV3-2	NA	NA	TRBJ1-1	TGTGCCAGCAGCCAAGAACTTCATAGCACTCCGAACACTGAAGCTTTCTTT	CASSQELHSTPNTEAFF
TRBV19	few	TRBD1	TRBJ2-2	TGTGCCAGTAGTATGCCCCGGGACAGGGGAACCGGGGAGCTGTTTTTT	CASSMPRDRGTGELFF
TRBV6-2/TRBV6-3	NA	TRBD1	TRBJ2-2	TGTGCCAGCAGTTACTCGGCACAGGGGGCCACCGGGGAGCTGTTTTTT	CASSYSAQGATGELFF
TRBV10-1	NA	TRBD2	TRBJ2-2	TGCGCCAGCAGTGAGGATTCTGGGACTAGCGTGGCCGGGGAGCTGTTTTTT	CASSEDSGTSVAGELFF
TRBV27	NA	TRBD1	TRBJ1-2	TGTGCCAGCAGTGGACAGGGCTTAACCTTCTATGGCTACACCTTC	CASSGQGLTFYGYTF
TRBV5-1	NA	TRBD1	TRBJ1-4	TGCGCCAGCAGCAGATCAGGACAGGGGAATGAAAAACTGTTTTTT	CASSRSGQGNEKLFF
TRBV18	NA	TRBD1	TRBJ1-1	TGTGCCAGCTCATCACGACAGGGGGCTGGCTTGGGTGAAGCTTTCTTT	CASSSRQGAGLGEAFF
TRBV12-3/TRBV12-4	NA	NA	TRBJ2-2	TGTGCCAGCAGCTTGACTATCGGGGAGCTGTTTTTT	CASSLTIGELFF
TRBV9	few	TRBD1	TRBJ2-5	TGTGCCAGCAGCGTAGGGGGGCAGGGGGTGACCCAGTACTTC	CASSVGGQGVTQYF
TRBV29-1	NA	NA	TRBJ1-1	TGCAGCACCTCCTCGGGGGGGAACACTGAAGCTTTCTTT	CSTSSGGNTEAFF
TRBV9	NA	TRBD1	TRBJ2-5	TGTGCCAGCAGCGTAGCCCTGGACAGGGGCCAAGAGACCCAGTACTTC	CASSVALDRGQETQYF
TRBV6-5	NA	TRBD1	TRBJ1-5	TGTGCCAGCAGCCCCGGGACAGGCCATCAGCCCCAGCATTTT	CASSPGTGHQPQHF
TRBV7-2	NA	NA	TRBJ1-4	TGTGCCAGCAGCTCCTCCCGGGCTAATGAAAAACTGTTTTTT	CASSSSRANEKLFF
TRBV11-2	NA	TRBD2	TRBJ2-1	TGTGCCAGCAGCTGGCCCCCCGGGACTAGCGGGGGAGCACTCAATGAGCAGTTCTTC	CASSWPPGTSGGALNEQFF
TRBV6-4	once	NA	TRBJ2-7	TGTGCCAGCCCCCGCTGGGGGGACAGCAGTCCTAGCGAGCAGTACTTC	CASPRWGDSSPSEQYF
TRBV3-1/TRBV3-2	NA	TRBD2	TRBJ2-3	TGTGCCAGCAGCCAAACTACTAGCGGGGGGGCTTTTACGCAGTATTTT	CASSQTTSGGAFTQYF
TRBV30	NA	NA	TRBJ2-5	TGTGCCTGGAGTGTACTTGGGGCTCCCGGGACCCAGTACTTC	CAWSVLGAPGTQYF
TRBV5-6	NA	TRBD1	TRBJ2-3	TGTGCCAGCAGCTATGGACAGGCGCAGTATTTT	CASSYGQAQYF
TRBV6-5	once	NA	TRBJ2-6	TGTGCCAGCAGACAGGTCTCTGGGGCCAACGTCCTGACTTTC	CASRQVSGANVLTF
TRBV5-1	NA	TRBD2	TRBJ2-5	TGCGCCAGCAGGGGATGGGAGGGTCAGGAGACCCAGTACTTC	CASRGWEGQETQYF
TRBV6-4	NA	NA	TRBJ2-2	TGTGCCAGCTCCAAGGAGGAGCGAATGGCCGGGGAGCTGTTTTTT	CASSKEERMAGELFF
TRBV5-4	NA	NA	TRBJ2-1	TGTGCCAGCAGCTTCTACAGGGATTCCGGCTACAATGAGCAGTTCTTC	CASSFYRDSGYNEQFF
TRBV5-1	NA	NA	TRBJ1-5	TGCGCCAGCAGCTTGGAGGGGGGGAGCAATCAGCCCCAGCATTTT	CASSLEGGSNQPQHF
TRBV2	NA	NA	TRBJ2-5	TGTGCCAGCAGACCCGGGACTCAAGAGACCCAGTACTTC	CASRPGTQETQYF
TRBV11-3	NA	NA	TRBJ2-1	TGTGCCAGCAGCTTAGAATGGACTCTACCATTTAACTACAATGAGCAGTTCTTC	CASSLEWTLPFNYNEQFF
TRBV5-1	NA	NA	TRBJ2-2	TGCGCCAGCAGCTTGTCGTACGGGAACACCGGGGAGCTGTTTTTT	CASSLSYGNTGELFF
TRBV27	NA	TRBD1	TRBJ2-7	TGTGCCAGCAGTCCCAGACAGGGCTACGAGCAGTACTTC	CASSPRQGYEQYF
TRBV2	NA	TRBD1	TRBJ2-1	TGTGCCAGCAGTGCGACAGGGAATGTTTACAATGAGCAGTTCTTC	CASSATGNVYNEQFF
TRBV19	few	NA	TRBJ1-6	TGTGCCAGTTCGGGACAAGATAATTCACCCCTCCACTTT	CASSGQDNSPLHF
TRBV5-1	NA	TRBD2	TRBJ2-1	TGCGCCAGCAGCTTAGCGGGAGGTCCAAGGGGGAACAATGAGCAGTTCTTC	CASSLAGGPRGNNEQFF
TRBV4-2	many	NA	TRBJ1-5	TGTGCCAGCAGCCAGGCACGAGACAGAATCTATCAGCCCCAGCATTTT	CASSQARDRIYQPQHF
TRBV15	NA	TRBD1	TRBJ1-6	TGTGCCACCAGCGGAACCCAGGGGGCGCGGAATTCACCCCTCCACTTT	CATSGTQGARNSPLHF
TRBV29-1	NA	NA	TRBJ2-1	TGCAGCGGCCAGGGAAGCTCCTACAATGAGCAGTTCTTC	CSGQGSSYNEQFF
TRBV6-1	NA	NA	TRBJ1-6	TGTGCCAGCAGTGAACAGGGCTGGGATTCACCCCTCCACTTT	CASSEQGWDSPLHF
TRBV27	few	TRBD1	TRBJ1-5	TGTGCCAGCAGCAGGGGGCTCAATCAGCCCCAGCATTTT	CASSRGLNQPQHF
TRBV28	NA	NA	TRBJ2-7	TGTGCCAGCACCGAGAGGCCTACCTACGAGCAGTACTTC	CASTERPTYEQYF
TRBV27	NA	NA	TRBJ1-1	TGTGCCAGCAGTCGGACGGGGGGGGGCACTGAAGCTTTCTTT	CASSRTGGGTEAFF
TRBV7-9	NA	NA	TRBJ2-1	TGTGCCAGCAGCTTAGCTTACCGGGACTCCCAGTTCTTC	CASSLAYRDSQFF
TRBV28	NA	NA	TRBJ1-2	TGTGCCAGCAGTTTGGACCATCAGGGCGGTCTCGTCTATGGCTACACCTTC	CASSLDHQGGLVYGYTF
TRBV3-1/TRBV3-2	NA	TRBD1	TRBJ1-1	TGTGCCAGCAGCCGAGGCAGACAGGGCCACACTGAAGCTTTCTTT	CASSRGRQGHTEAFF
TRBV6-1	NA	NA	TRBJ1-4	TGTGCCAGCAGTGAAGCGCGCGAAAAACTGTTTTTT	CASSEAREKLFF
TRBV30	few	NA	TRBJ1-4	TGTGCCTGGAGTGGACTTACAGCGGTAGATGAAAAACTGTTTTTT	CAWSGLTAVDEKLFF
TRBV7-9	NA	TRBD1	TRBJ1-4	TGTGCCAGCAGCTTAGTGCAGGGGGGTGAAAAACTGTTTTTT	CASSLVQGGEKLFF